This T cell receptor (delta chain) is from a study of gamma-delta T cells after stem cell transplantation. Germline lookup yields CDR1 GEAIGNYY and CDR2 EKD. V lost 4 bases, J lost 4 bases, and 21 bases lay in between. The CDR3 totals 17 residues. By frequency in the sample, this clone is large. The same CDR3 also results from other DNA sequences found in this sample. TCRdb re-processed the RT-PCR reads via CATT. Among around 1,600 delta-chain clones listed, 20% to 25% were seen once. Sequencing was carried out using gamma-delta T cells. J is TRDJ2 and V is TRDV2; the D gene is possibly TRDD3 (6 bases). The sequence derives from a human donor. It is not recorded whose cells these are; they may come from a transplant donor. CDR3 protein: CACDAIGGDRPTAQLFF. The DNA of the CDR3 is TGTGCCTGTGATGCTATTGGGGGGGACCGGCCGACAGCACAACTCTTCTTT.